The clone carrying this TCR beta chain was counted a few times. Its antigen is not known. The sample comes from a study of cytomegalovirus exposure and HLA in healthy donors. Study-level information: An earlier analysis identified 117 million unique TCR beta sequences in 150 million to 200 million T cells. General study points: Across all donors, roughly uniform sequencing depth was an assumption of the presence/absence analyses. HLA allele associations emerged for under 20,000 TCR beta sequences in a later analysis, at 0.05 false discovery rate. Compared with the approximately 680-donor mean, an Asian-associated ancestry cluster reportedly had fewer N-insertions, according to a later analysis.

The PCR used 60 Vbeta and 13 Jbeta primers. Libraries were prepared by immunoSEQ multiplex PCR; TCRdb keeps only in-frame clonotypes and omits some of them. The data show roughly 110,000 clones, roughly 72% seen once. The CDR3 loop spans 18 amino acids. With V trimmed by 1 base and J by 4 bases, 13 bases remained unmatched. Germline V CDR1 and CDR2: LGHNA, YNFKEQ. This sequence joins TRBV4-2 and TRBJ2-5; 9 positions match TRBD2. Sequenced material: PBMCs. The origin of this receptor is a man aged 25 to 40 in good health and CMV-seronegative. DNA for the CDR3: TGTGCCAGCAGCCAAGGACACCTCATAGCGGGAGAGGGAGAGACCCAGTACTTC. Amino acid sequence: CASSQGHLIAGEGETQYF.